This TCR beta chain was sequenced in a study of T cell responses to AZD1222 COVID-19 vaccine. The study, taken as a whole, reports: Just a handful of AZD1222 recipients were seropositive at baseline. Donors skewed white British and female; clonal diversity was possibly underestimated. Spike-spanning, vaccine-associated CD4 TCRs were dominant at 160-218 and 743-854.

TCRdb's table, derived via immunoSEQ multiplex PCR, lists solely in-frame clones and lacks some. The data contain around 110,000 clones, about 86% of them singletons. There are 16 residues in the CDR3. V was clipped by 5 bases and J by 7 bases, with 23 bases between them. CDR1 is LNHNV, CDR2 YYDKDF, per germline (reference sequence). In the case of this clone: Its antigen is not identified.

The rearrangement uses TRBV15 and TRBJ1-2, with unresolved D. The TCR sequence derives from an adult in good health. The starting material was peripheral blood, obtained on day 0 of AZD1222 vaccination. As DNA, the CDR3 is TGTGCCACCAGCCCGCTGGGTTCCGACACCCCCAGTGGCTACACCTTC. This gives the protein CATSPLGSDTPSGYTF.